This is a list of T cell receptor beta chains from one sample in a study of blood T cell repertoires in COVID-19. Repertoires were generated with immunoSEQ multiplex PCR, while TCRdb's copy carries only in-frame clones and drops some. The repertoire consists of about 98,000 clones, with about 81% occurring once and the leading ten covering around 18%. The source material was peripheral blood. These receptors came from an older man with acute or convalescent COVID-19. Both conserved end residues are part of each CDR3. The D gene is left open where the match is weak. Clone size is shown for a subset of rows, as once, few, many or a class of expanded clone.

size: few
J: TRBJ2-3
V: TRBV7-2
D: .
DNA: TGTGCCAGCAGCTCCCACACACAAAAGAGCACAGATACGCAGTATTTT
CDR3: CASSSHTQKSTDTQYF

size: few
J: TRBJ2-7
V: TRBV9
D: .
DNA: TGTGCCAGCAGCGTAGGTGTGGGGGGAGGTTGGGAGCAGTACTTC
CDR3: CASSVGVGGGWEQYF

size: .
J: TRBJ1-4
V: TRBV19
D: TRBD1
DNA: TGTGCCAGTAGGAGCCAGGGGGATAATGAAAAACTGTTTTTT
CDR3: CASRSQGDNEKLFF

size: .
J: TRBJ1-3
V: TRBV18
D: TRBD1
DNA: TGTGCCAGCTCACCGCAGGGGGATGGAAACACCATATATTTT
CDR3: CASSPQGDGNTIYF

size: once
J: TRBJ2-5
V: TRBV6-2/TRBV6-3
D: TRBD1
DNA: TGTGCCAGCAGTCGCGGACAGGAAGAGACCCAGTACTTC
CDR3: CASSRGQEETQYF

size: .
J: TRBJ2-7
V: TRBV18
D: .
DNA: TGTGCCAGCTCACCATTGGGAGGCGAGCAGTACTTC
CDR3: CASSPLGGEQYF

size: .
J: TRBJ2-2
V: TRBV5-5
D: .
DNA: TGTGCCAGCAGCTCAGGGGCCACCGGGGAGCTGTTTTTT
CDR3: CASSSGATGELFF

size: .
J: TRBJ2-3
V: TRBV4-3
D: .
DNA: TGCGCCAGCAGCCAAGATCCCCGCCTAGAAGATACGCAGTATTTT
CDR3: CASSQDPRLEDTQYF

size: .
J: TRBJ2-5
V: TRBV19
D: .
DNA: TGTGCCAGTAGTATCGGCGGACAAGAGACCCAGTACTTC
CDR3: CASSIGGQETQYF

size: .
J: TRBJ1-6
V: TRBV4-3
D: .
DNA: TGCGCCAGCAGCCAAGATTACGGGTCGCGGGGGGGGTCACCCCTCCACTTT
CDR3: CASSQDYGSRGGSPLHF

size: .
J: TRBJ2-5
V: TRBV6-1
D: .
DNA: TGTGCCAGCAACGGGGGTGGAGAGACCCAGTACTTC
CDR3: CASNGGGETQYF

size: .
J: TRBJ2-3
V: TRBV7-6
D: .
DNA: TGTGCCAGCAGCTTCTCGGATACGCAGTATTTT
CDR3: CASSFSDTQYF

size: .
J: TRBJ1-2
V: TRBV12-3/TRBV12-4
D: .
DNA: TGTGCCAGCAGTTTCCCCCGACAGTCGGGCTACACCTTC
CDR3: CASSFPRQSGYTF

size: .
J: TRBJ1-4
V: TRBV27
D: TRBD1
DNA: TGTGCCAGCAGGAGAACAGGGGGCGCGAATGAAAAACTGTTTTTT
CDR3: CASRRTGGANEKLFF

size: .
J: TRBJ1-3
V: TRBV19
D: .
DNA: TGTGCCAGTAGTATCCCCCCGACAAACTCTGGAAACACCATATATTTT
CDR3: CASSIPPTNSGNTIYF

size: .
J: TRBJ2-1
V: TRBV11-2
D: TRBD2
DNA: TGTGCCAGCAGCCCGACTAGCGGGAGGAATGAGCAGTTCTTC
CDR3: CASSPTSGRNEQFF

size: few
J: TRBJ1-1
V: TRBV5-1
D: TRBD1
DNA: TGCGCCAGCAGCTCCAGGGGGCAGGGGACTGAAGCTTTCTTT
CDR3: CASSSRGQGTEAFF

size: .
J: TRBJ2-3
V: TRBV28
D: .
DNA: TGTGCCAGCAGGACACAAGAATCGGGCACAGATACGCAGTATTTT
CDR3: CASRTQESGTDTQYF

size: .
J: TRBJ2-1
V: TRBV6-4
D: TRBD1
DNA: TGTGCCAGCGGACAGGGAAGCCCTGGGGTGCAGTTCTTC
CDR3: CASGQGSPGVQFF

size: once
J: TRBJ1-5
V: TRBV20-1
D: .
DNA: TGCAGTGCTAGTCATGGGGAGTTGGGCAATCAGCCCCAGCATTTT
CDR3: CSASHGELGNQPQHF

size: .
J: TRBJ2-7
V: TRBV6-5
D: TRBD2
DNA: TGTGCCAGCAGACTGGGACTAGCGGGGGATTACGAGCAGTACTTC
CDR3: CASRLGLAGDYEQYF

size: .
J: TRBJ2-3
V: TRBV12-3/TRBV12-4
D: .
DNA: TGTGCCAGCAGCCAAGGGGCTGATACGCAGTATTTT
CDR3: CASSQGADTQYF

size: .
J: TRBJ2-5
V: TRBV5-1
D: TRBD2
DNA: TGCGCCAGCAGGGAGGGACTAGCGGGAAAAGAGACCCAGTACTTC
CDR3: CASREGLAGKETQYF

size: .
J: TRBJ1-5
V: TRBV24-1
D: .
DNA: TGTGCCACCAGTGCCTCTGACAGCCCCAATCAGCCCCAGCATTTT
CDR3: CATSASDSPNQPQHF

size: .
J: TRBJ2-3
V: TRBV10-2
D: .
DNA: TGCGCCAGCATGGACAGCCCCACAGATACGCAGTATTTT
CDR3: CASMDSPTDTQYF

size: .
J: TRBJ2-3
V: TRBV5-1
D: .
DNA: TGCGCCAGCAGCGGGGACTCTAGTGATACGCAGTATTTT
CDR3: CASSGDSSDTQYF

size: .
J: TRBJ1-6
V: TRBV7-8
D: TRBD1
DNA: TGTGCCAGCAGTCCACAGGGGTCCTATAATTCACCCCTCCACTTT
CDR3: CASSPQGSYNSPLHF

size: .
J: TRBJ2-1
V: TRBV27
D: .
DNA: TGTGCCAGCAGTTCCAACAATGAGCAGTTCTTC
CDR3: CASSSNNEQFF

size: .
J: TRBJ1-1
V: TRBV5-1
D: TRBD1
DNA: TGCGCCAGCAGCCAGGGACAGGCGATGAACACTGAAGCTTTCTTT
CDR3: CASSQGQAMNTEAFF

size: .
J: TRBJ2-1
V: TRBV27
D: TRBD1
DNA: TGTGCCAGCAAGCAGGGGGCCTACAATGAGCAGTTCTTC
CDR3: CASKQGAYNEQFF

size: .
J: TRBJ1-5
V: TRBV5-1
D: .
DNA: TGCGCCAGCAGCTTAACAGGGAATCAGCCCCAGCATTTT
CDR3: CASSLTGNQPQHF

size: once
J: TRBJ1-1
V: TRBV27
D: TRBD1
DNA: TGTGCCAGCAGCTACAACAGGGGCGTCGCTGAAGCTTTCTTT
CDR3: CASSYNRGVAEAFF

size: .
J: TRBJ1-3
V: TRBV5-4
D: TRBD1
DNA: TGTGCCAGCAGCCCGGGACAGAACCGAAACACCATATATTTT
CDR3: CASSPGQNRNTIYF

size: .
J: TRBJ2-7
V: TRBV6-5
D: .
DNA: TGTGCCAGCAGGGGATCCGGGAGTCAGTCCCCCGAGCAGTACTTC
CDR3: CASRGSGSQSPEQYF

size: .
J: TRBJ2-3
V: TRBV29-1
D: .
DNA: TGCAGCGTTGTAGGACAACTCACAGATACGCAGTATTTT
CDR3: CSVVGQLTDTQYF

size: .
J: TRBJ1-2
V: TRBV5-1
D: .
DNA: TGCGCCAGCAGCCGTGGGACACCGGCTAACTATGGCTACACCTTC
CDR3: CASSRGTPANYGYTF

size: .
J: TRBJ1-3
V: TRBV18
D: TRBD1
DNA: TGTGCCAGCTCACCGGGACAGGGGGCTGGAAACACCATATATTTT
CDR3: CASSPGQGAGNTIYF

size: few
J: TRBJ2-2
V: TRBV3-1/TRBV3-2
D: .
DNA: TGTGCCAGCAGCCAAGAGTGGCAGACGAACACCGGGGAGCTGTTTTTT
CDR3: CASSQEWQTNTGELFF

size: .
J: TRBJ2-1
V: TRBV9
D: .
DNA: TGTGCCAGCAGCGGGGTAGCGGCCTACAATGAGCAGTTCTTC
CDR3: CASSGVAAYNEQFF

size: .
J: TRBJ2-6
V: TRBV7-8
D: .
DNA: TGTGCCAGCAGATCCGTTCCCTCTGGGGCCAACGTCCTGACTTTC
CDR3: CASRSVPSGANVLTF

size: .
J: TRBJ2-7
V: TRBV10-3
D: TRBD1
DNA: TGTGCCATCAGTGCTACCGGGACAGCCCCTAACGAGCAGTACTTC
CDR3: CAISATGTAPNEQYF

size: many
J: TRBJ2-7
V: TRBV28
D: .
DNA: TGTGCCAGCAATATTGGAGGGTCAAGGGGTTACGAGCAGTACTTC
CDR3: CASNIGGSRGYEQYF

size: .
J: TRBJ2-2
V: TRBV7-9
D: .
DNA: TGTGCCAGCAGCTTAGAGGCAGGGGCGAACACCGGGGAGCTGTTTTTT
CDR3: CASSLEAGANTGELFF

size: .
J: TRBJ1-1
V: TRBV5-5
D: .
DNA: TGTGCCAGCAGCGTTCGACGGGGAGTAGACACTGAAGCTTTCTTT
CDR3: CASSVRRGVDTEAFF

size: .
J: TRBJ1-1
V: TRBV2
D: .
DNA: TGTGCCAGCAGTGCGTTCACTGAAGCTTTCTTT
CDR3: CASSAFTEAFF